The present entry profiles one T cell receptor beta chain with its context. Its antigen is currently unknown. This sample was included in a study of CD8 T cells in ankylosing spondylitis. The CDR3 totals 13 residues. V lost 1 base, J lost 6 bases, and 10 bases lay in between. From germline, CDR1 is SEHNR and CDR2 FQNEAQ (reference sequence). Using quantitative 5'-RACE with molecular barcodes, the authors made TCR beta libraries. TCRdb itself ran the 5' RACE reads through MiXCR, one entry per CDR3 protein. The sample contains approximately 300,000 distinct CDR3 sequences, 8% of which appear only once. General study results and limits: Among TCR beta sequences, a motif of about 8 highly homologous variants appeared characteristic of ankylosing spondylitis blood.

V gene TRBV7-9 combines with J gene TRBJ2-7, with D perhaps TRBD2 (6 bases). The TCR was taken from a male donor with ankylosing spondylitis. The material sequenced was blood, either unsorted or a sorted T cell fraction (not recorded which). The CDR3 DNA is TGTGCCAGCAGCTTAGTAGCGGAGGGCGAGCAGTACTTC. Translating gives CASSLVAEGEQYF.